This note documents a single T cell receptor (beta chain) sequence. These data originate in a study of blood T cell repertoires in COVID-19. As for the study in general: Sources were T cells, B-cell-depleted T cells, or PBMCs; the material itself was cDNA or gDNA.

The authors' processing: By means of reference gene primer amplification, nucleated cell counts were estimated. Generated by immunoSEQ multiplex PCR, the TCRdb table keeps only in-frame clones and is missing some. The V and J calls and clone size were taken over from that table, and D and trimming were inferred from the DNA. The sample holds some 240,000 clones, about 81% seen once. The TCR was taken from a woman in her sixties with active or convalescent COVID-19. Sequencing was carried out using peripheral blood.

DNA for the CDR3: TGTGCCAGCAGCTACGACAGGGGGTACACTGAAGCTTTCTTT. This codes for CASSYDRGYTEAFF. The V and J genes are TRBV7-3 and TRBJ1-1, with 9 bases aligning to TRBD1. CDR3 length: 14 amino acids. The trim removed 4 bases at V and 3 bases at J, leaving 3 bases unmatched. Germline V gene data show CDR1 as SGHTA and CDR2 as FQGTGA.